The clone carrying this T cell receptor (beta chain) was detected only a few times. These data come from a study of blood T cells in healthy people across ages. Next came a second PCR, run for about 6 to 12 cycles, which used a sample-barcoded 5' primer along with a J-beta primer mix. The template-switch adaptor, which had 12 random nucleotides, put a tag on each cDNA molecule. Every sample produced at least 3 million CDR3-containing paired-end reads. TCRdb passed the 5' RACE reads through MiXCR, listing each CDR3 protein once. The repertoire holds roughly 800,000 distinct CDR3 sequences, with under 30% as singletons. Germline CDR1 is DFQATT and CDR2 is SNEGSKA (reference sequence). The V and J ends lost 6 bases and 3 bases respectively, with 11 bases between them. The CDR3 totals 12 residues. The same data also contributed to another study, on T cells of mothers and their children.

Sequenced sample: blood. The sequence was collected from a boy aged 10-17 years in good health. The chain combines TRBV20-1 with TRBJ2-5; D perhaps matches TRBD2 (6 bases). CDR3 nucleotides: TGCAGTGCCGGGGGTATAAAAGAGACCCAGTACTTC. This encodes CSAGGIKETQYF.